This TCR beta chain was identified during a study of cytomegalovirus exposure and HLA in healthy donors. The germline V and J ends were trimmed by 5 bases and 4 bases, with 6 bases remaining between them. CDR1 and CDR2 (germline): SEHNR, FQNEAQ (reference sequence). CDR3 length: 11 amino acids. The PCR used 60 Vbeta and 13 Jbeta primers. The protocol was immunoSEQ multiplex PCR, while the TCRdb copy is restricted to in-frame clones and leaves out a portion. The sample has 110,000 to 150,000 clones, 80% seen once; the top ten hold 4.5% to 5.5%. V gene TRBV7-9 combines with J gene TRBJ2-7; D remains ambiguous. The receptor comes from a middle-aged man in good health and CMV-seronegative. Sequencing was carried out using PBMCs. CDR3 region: CASSPQYEQYF. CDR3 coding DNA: TGTGCCAGCAGCCCCCAATACGAGCAGTACTTC.